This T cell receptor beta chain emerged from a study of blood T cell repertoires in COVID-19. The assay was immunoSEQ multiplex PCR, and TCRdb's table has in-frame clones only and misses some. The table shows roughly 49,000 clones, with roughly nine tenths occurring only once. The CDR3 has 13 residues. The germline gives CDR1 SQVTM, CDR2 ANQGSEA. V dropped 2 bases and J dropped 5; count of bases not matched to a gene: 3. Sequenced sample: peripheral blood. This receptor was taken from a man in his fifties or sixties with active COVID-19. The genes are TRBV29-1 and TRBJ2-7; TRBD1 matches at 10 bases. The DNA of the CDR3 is TGCAGCGTTGAACGGGACAGGGGCGACGAGCAGTACTTC. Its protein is CSVERDRGDEQYF.